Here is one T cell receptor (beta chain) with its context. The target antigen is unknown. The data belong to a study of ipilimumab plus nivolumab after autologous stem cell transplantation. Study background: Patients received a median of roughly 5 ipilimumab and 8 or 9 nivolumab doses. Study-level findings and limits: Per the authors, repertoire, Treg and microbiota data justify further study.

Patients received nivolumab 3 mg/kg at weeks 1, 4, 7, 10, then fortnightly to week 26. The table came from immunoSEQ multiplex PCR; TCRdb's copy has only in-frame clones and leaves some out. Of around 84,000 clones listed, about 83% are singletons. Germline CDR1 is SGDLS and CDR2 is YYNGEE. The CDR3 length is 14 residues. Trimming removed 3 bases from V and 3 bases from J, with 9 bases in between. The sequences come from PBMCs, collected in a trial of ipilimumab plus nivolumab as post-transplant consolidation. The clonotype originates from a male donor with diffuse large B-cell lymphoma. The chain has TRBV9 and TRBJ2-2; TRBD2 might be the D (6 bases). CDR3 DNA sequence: TGTGCCAGCAGCGCCACGGGGGACACCGGGGAGCTGTTTTTT. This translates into CASSATGDTGELFF.